This TCR beta chain is from a study of blood T cell repertoires in COVID-19. About the study: There were acute and convalescent COVID-19 samples, and they came from the United States, Italy and Spain. Sample material is recorded as cDNA or gDNA derived from T cells, B-cell-depleted T cells, or PBMCs.

Methods used by the authors: Using reference gene primer amplification, nucleated cell counts were estimated. Assay: immunoSEQ multiplex PCR; the TCRdb copy retains only in-frame clones and omits some. That table furnishes V, J and clone size, whereas the DNA furnished D and trimming. Of about 55,000 clones in the sample, roughly 80% are singletons; the top ten hold 5.9%. The CDR3 is 14 amino acids. Germline V gene sequence: CDR1 SGHNT, CDR2 YYREEE (reference sequence). Trimming took 2 bases from V and 5 from J, leaving 14 bases between them. This sequence originates from a human donor in a cohort sampled during active or convalescent COVID-19. This chain links TRBV5-4 with TRBJ2-7, with a tentative D call TRBD1 (5 bases). Input material: peripheral blood. The CDR3 sequence is CASSLGQIINEQYF. As DNA, the CDR3 is TGTGCCAGCAGCTTAGGACAAATAATAAACGAGCAGTACTTC.